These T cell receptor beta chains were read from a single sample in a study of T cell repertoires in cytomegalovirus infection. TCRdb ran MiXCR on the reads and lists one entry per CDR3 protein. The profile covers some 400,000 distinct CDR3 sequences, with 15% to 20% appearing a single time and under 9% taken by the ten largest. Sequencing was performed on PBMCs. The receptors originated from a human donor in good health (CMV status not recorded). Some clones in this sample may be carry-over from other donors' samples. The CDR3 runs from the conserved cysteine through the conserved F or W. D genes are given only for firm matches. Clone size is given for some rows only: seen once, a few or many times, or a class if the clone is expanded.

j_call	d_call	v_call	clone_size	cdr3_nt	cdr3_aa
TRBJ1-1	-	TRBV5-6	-	TGTGCCAGCAGCTTCGGACGGCGGGATGTGAACACTGAAGCTTTCTTT	CASSFGRRDVNTEAFF
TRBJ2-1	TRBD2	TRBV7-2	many	TGTGCCAGCAGCTTACCCGGGAGGGCACGCTACAATGAGCAGTTCTTC	CASSLPGRARYNEQFF
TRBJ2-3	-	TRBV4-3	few	TGCGCCAGCAGCCAAGTGGCCCTGGACCGCACAGATACGCAGTATTTT	CASSQVALDRTDTQYF
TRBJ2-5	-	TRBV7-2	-	TGTGCCAGCAGCTTAGGACCCCGGGGTGGAGAGACCCAGTACTTC	CASSLGPRGGETQYF
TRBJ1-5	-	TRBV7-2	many	TGTGCCAGCAGCCCCGGACGGAACAATCAGCCCCAGCATTTT	CASSPGRNNQPQHF
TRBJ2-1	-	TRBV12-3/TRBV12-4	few	TGTGCCAGCAGCCTCATGTGGGGGAGTAGTTACAATGAGCAGTTCTTC	CASSLMWGSSYNEQFF
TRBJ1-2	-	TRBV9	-	TGTGCCAGCAGCGCCCGGACGGAGGGACGTGGCTACACCTTC	CASSARTEGRGYTF
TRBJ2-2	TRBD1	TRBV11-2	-	TGTGCCAGCAGCTTAGTCAGGGGGAGCACCGGGGAGCTGTTTTTT	CASSLVRGSTGELFF
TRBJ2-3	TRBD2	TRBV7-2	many	TGTGCCAGCAGCTTATCTAGCGGGAGAACAGATACGCAGTATTTT	CASSLSSGRTDTQYF
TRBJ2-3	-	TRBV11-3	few	TGTGCCAGCAGCTGGGAAGGGTCGGGCACAGATACGCAGTATTTT	CASSWEGSGTDTQYF
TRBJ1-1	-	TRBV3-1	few	TGTGCCAGCAGCCCGCCCCCCGGGTCAGGCGACCACACTGAAGCTTTCTTT	CASSPPPGSGDHTEAFF
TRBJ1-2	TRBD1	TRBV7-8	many	TGTGCCAGCAGCTTACGTACAGGGGGTTGGGACTATGGCTACACCTTC	CASSLRTGGWDYGYTF
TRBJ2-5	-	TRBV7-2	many	TGTGCCAGCAGCTCACAAACAGGGTGGGAGACCCAGTACTTC	CASSSQTGWETQYF
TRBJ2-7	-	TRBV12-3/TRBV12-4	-	TGTGCCACGGGGAGTAGGTACGAGCAGTACTTC	CATGSRYEQYF
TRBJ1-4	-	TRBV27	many	TGTGCCAGCAGATACCAGGGCCAGGGGAATGAAAAACTGTTTTTT	CASRYQGQGNEKLFF
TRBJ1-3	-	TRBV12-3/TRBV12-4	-	TGTGCCAGCAGTCCCCCCGTGGCTGGAAACACCTTATATTTT	CASSPPVAGNTLYF
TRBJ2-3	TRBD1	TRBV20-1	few	TGCAGTGTTCCCATAAACAGGGGGAGGAGGTACACAGATACGCAGTATTTT	CSVPINRGRRYTDTQYF
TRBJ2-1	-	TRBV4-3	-	TGCGCCAGCAGCCTCGAGGGGGGGCCGGATGGGAAGCAGTTCTTC	CASSLEGGPDGKQFF
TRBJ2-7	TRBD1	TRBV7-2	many	TGTGCCAGCAGCCGAACAGGGGGGTTTACCTACGAGCAGTACTTC	CASSRTGGFTYEQYF
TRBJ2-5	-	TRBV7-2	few	TGTGCCAGCAGCTCGATTAAAACCGGGACCCAGTACTTC	CASSSIKTGTQYF
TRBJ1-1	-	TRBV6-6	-	TGTGCCAGCAGTTACTCGATCGGGTGGGTGACTGAAGCTTTCTTT	CASSYSIGWVTEAFF
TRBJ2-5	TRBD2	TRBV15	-	TGTGCCACCAGCAGAGATAGGCTAGCGGCGGAGACCCAGTACTTC	CATSRDRLAAETQYF
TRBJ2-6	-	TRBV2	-	TGTGCCAGCTGCCCATCTGGGGCCAACGTCCTGACTTTC	CASCPSGANVLTF
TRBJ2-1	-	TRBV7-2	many	TGTGCCAGCAGCCGTCAGGAGCAGTTCTTC	CASSRQEQFF
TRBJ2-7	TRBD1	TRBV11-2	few	TGTGCCAGCAGCTTAGGGGCCGGGACAGGGGTCGACGAGCAGTACTTC	CASSLGAGTGVDEQYF